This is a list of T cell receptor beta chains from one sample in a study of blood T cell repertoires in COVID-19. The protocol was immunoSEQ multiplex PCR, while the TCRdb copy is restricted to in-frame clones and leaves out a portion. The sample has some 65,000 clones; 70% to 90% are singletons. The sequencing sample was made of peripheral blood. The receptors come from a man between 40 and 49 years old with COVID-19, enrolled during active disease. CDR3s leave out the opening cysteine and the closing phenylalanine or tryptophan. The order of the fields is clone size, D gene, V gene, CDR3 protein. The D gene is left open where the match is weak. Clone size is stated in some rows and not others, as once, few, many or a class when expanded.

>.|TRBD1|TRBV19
ASTIGQGLVTEAF
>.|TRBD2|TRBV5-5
ASSWTSGGYYNEQF
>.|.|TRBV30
AWSVSLVWGGYSPLH
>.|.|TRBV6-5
ASMGGGTDTQY
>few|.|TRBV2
ASTRQGGDQPQH
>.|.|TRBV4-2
ASSQGGGSYNSPLH
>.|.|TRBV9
ASSVGMGLDQPQH
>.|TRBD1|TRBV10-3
AISGQGNTEAF
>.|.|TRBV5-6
ASSLRSTYTGELF
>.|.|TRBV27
ASSLKGVALSYEQY
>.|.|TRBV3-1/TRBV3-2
ASSPLDSPDTQY
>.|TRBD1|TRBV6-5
ASSPGTALYEQY
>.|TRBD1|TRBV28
ASSRGQHSNQPQH
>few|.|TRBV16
ASSQGGEQF
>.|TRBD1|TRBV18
ASSPRGGTGGYGYT
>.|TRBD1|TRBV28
ASSLPTGANSPLH
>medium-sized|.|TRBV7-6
ASSLIDGGYEQF
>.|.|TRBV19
ASRGRGKTEAF
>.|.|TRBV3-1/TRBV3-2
ASSQDPGATNEKLF
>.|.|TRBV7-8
ASSPTAGSNQPQH